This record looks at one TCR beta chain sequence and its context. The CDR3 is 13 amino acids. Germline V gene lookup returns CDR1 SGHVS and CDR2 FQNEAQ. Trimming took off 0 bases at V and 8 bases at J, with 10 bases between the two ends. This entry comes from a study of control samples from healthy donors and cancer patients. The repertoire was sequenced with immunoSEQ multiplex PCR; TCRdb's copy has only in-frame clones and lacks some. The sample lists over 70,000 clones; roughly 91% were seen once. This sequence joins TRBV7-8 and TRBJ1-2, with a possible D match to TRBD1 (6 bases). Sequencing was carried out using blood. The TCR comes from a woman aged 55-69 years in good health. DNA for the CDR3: TGTGCCAGCAGCTTAGCACAGGGAGCAGGCTACACCTTC. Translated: CASSLAQGAGYTF.